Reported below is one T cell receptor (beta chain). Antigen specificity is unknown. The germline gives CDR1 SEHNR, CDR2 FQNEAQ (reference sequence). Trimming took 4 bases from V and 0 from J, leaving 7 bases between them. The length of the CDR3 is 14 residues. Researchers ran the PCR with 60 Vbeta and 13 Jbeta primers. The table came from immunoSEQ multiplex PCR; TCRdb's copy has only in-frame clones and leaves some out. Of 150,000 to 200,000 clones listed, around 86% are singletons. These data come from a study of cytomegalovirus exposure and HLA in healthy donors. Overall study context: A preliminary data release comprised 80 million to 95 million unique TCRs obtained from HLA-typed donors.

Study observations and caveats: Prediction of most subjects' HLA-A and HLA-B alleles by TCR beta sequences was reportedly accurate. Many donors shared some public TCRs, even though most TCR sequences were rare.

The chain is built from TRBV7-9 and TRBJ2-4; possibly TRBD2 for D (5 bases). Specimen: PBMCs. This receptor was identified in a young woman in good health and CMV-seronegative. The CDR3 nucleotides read TGTGCCAGCAGCTCCGGACTAGCCAAAAACATTCAGTACTTC. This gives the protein CASSSGLAKNIQYF.